A selection of T cell receptor beta chains follows, all from one sample in a study of shared clonotypes between healthy human individuals. Assay used: immunoSEQ multiplex PCR; TCRdb lists only in-frame clones, some missing. The profile shows approximately 640,000 clones, roughly 88% of them singletons. The specimen was memory CD8+ T cells from PBMCs. Source of these receptors: a young man in good health. Some clones in this sample may be carry-over from other donors' samples. CDR3s include the opening cysteine and the closing phenylalanine or tryptophan. A D gene is named only where the DNA matches it firmly.

D gene	V gene	CDR3 protein
TRBD2	TRBV29-1	CSAEVLASGSHEQYF
TRBD2	TRBV5-6	CASSWGTSVTYEQYF
.	TRBV5-8	CASSLRTGREAFF
.	TRBV28	CASSFLEGGGTEAFF
.	TRBV27	CASSLMAAAYEQYF
.	TRBV7-9	CASSSKPTGNYGYTF
.	TRBV6-1	CASRVRGLADEQFF
.	TRBV27	CASSRRLAGGTDTQYF
TRBD2	TRBV19	CASSPPVAGYLDTQYF
.	TRBV19	CASRLAGARAEAFF
.	TRBV7-3	CASSLTGSQETQYF
TRBD2	TRBV9	CASSAQRLAGDGDTQYF